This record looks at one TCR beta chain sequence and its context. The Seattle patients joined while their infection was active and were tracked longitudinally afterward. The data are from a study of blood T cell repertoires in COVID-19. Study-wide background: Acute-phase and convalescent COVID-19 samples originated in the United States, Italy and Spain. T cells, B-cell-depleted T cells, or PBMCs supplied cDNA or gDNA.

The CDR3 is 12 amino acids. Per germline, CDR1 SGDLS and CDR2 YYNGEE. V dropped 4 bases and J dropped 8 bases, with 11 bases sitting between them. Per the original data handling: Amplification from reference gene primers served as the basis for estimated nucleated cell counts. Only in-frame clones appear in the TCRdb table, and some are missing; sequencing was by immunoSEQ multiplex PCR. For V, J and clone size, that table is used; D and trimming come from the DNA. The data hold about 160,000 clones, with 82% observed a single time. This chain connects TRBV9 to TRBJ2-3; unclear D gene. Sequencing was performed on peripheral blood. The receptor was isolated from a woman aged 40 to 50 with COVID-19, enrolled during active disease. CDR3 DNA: TGTGCCAGCAGCCCCGACCCGGGTACGCAGTATTTT. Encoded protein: CASSPDPGTQYF.